The 27 T cell receptor beta chains in this list originate from one sample, sequenced in a study of blood T cell repertoires in COVID-19. Only in-frame clones appear in the TCRdb table, and some are missing; sequencing was by immunoSEQ multiplex PCR. Among a few hundred thousand clones listed, about 91% were seen once. The sequenced sample consisted of PBMCs or T cells enriched from blood (not recorded which). The receptors shown here come from a human donor in a cohort exposed to, infected with or recovered from COVID-19 (not recorded which). The donor label of this sample is uncertain.

J is TRBJ1-1 and V is TRBV2; D possibly corresponds to TRBD1 (6 bases). The V end lost 2 bases, the J end lost 1 base, and 11 bases lay between the germline ends. This CDR3 contains 15 residues. Per the germline V gene, CDR1 is SNHLY and CDR2 is FYNNEI. Here the CDR3 DNA reads TGTGCCAGCAGTGAAAGGGCAGGGGAGAACACTGAAGCTTTCTTT. Its translation: CASSERAGENTEAFF.

The V call is TRBV6-6, the J call TRBJ1-1, with a weak D call TRBD1 (6 bases). V was pared by 0 bases and J by 0 bases, with 11 bases between. The CDR3 length is 16 residues. Germline V gives CDR1 MNHNY, CDR2 SVGAGI (reference sequence). Here the CDR3 reads CASSYSKGVLNTEAFF. CDR3 nucleotides: TGTGCCAGCAGTTACTCGAAGGGGGTCTTGAACACTGAAGCTTTCTTT.

V is TRBV18 and J is TRBJ1-6, with 9 bases lining up with TRBD1. V trimming: 6 bases; J trimming: 7 bases; junction bases outside the gene matches: 4. CDR1 is KGHSH and CDR2 is LQKENI in the germline V gene. The CDR3 runs 14 residues. The DNA for the CDR3 is TGTGCCAGCTCCCCGGGACAGGGAAATTCACCCCTCCACTTT. Amino acid sequence: CASSPGQGNSPLHF.

The chain recombines TRBV4-2 with TRBJ1-1; 8 bases align to TRBD1. This CDR3 spans 16 amino acids. Germline V CDR1 and CDR2: LGHNA, YNFKEQ. Trimming cost V 0 bases and J 1 base; bases outside gene matches: 4. The CDR3: CASSQEITGGNTEAFF. CDR3 nucleotide sequence: TGTGCCAGCAGCCAAGAAATCACAGGGGGGAACACTGAAGCTTTCTTT.

This chain links TRBV19 with TRBJ2-3; D is perhaps TRBD2 (5 bases). V lost 5 bases to trimming and J lost 0 bases, with 18 bases between them. Germline CDR1 reads LNHDA; CDR2 reads SQIVND (reference sequence). This CDR3 spans 17 amino acids. The CDR3 region is CASSPHRTGLSTDTQYF. The CDR3 nucleotides read TGTGCCAGTAGTCCACATAGGACTGGGCTGAGCACAGATACGCAGTATTTT.

The J gene is TRBJ2-2, the V gene TRBV19; 8 bases align to TRBD1. CDR3 length equals 15 residues. Unmatched junction bases numbered 4, after V lost 3 bases and J lost 4 bases. Germline assignment: CDR1 LNHDA and CDR2 SQIVND (reference sequence). The CDR3 sequence: CASSIRDRLTGELFF. The DNA of the CDR3 is TGTGCCAGTAGTATCCGGGACAGGCTCACCGGGGAGCTGTTTTTT.

The V call is TRBV4-3, the J call TRBJ2-4; D may be TRBD2 (5 bases). Trimming removed 1 base from V and 0 bases from J, with 19 bases in between. There are 19 residues in the CDR3. CDR1 and CDR2 (germline): LGHNA, YSLEER. CDR3 in DNA: TGCGCCAGCAGCCAAGGGTGGACGACGGGGAAAGTAGCCAAAAACATTCAGTACTTC. Translation gives CASSQGWTTGKVAKNIQYF.

This clone was detected only once. The chain uses TRBV5-1 and TRBJ2-7, with 8 bases aligning to TRBD2. The CDR3 contains 15 residues. Germline lookup yields CDR1 SGHRS and CDR2 YFSETQ. Trimming took 3 bases from V and 5 from J; bases not matched to a gene: 10. The CDR3 is CASSSSGTSSNEQYF. The CDR3 bases are TGCGCCAGCAGCTCCTCGGGGACTAGTTCCAACGAGCAGTACTTC.

The rearrangement joins TRBV29-1 to TRBJ1-3; 9 bases are shared with TRBD1. Looked up from germline, CDR1 is SQVTM and CDR2 is ANQGSEA. There are 16 residues in the CDR3. V lost 4 bases to trimming and J lost 1 base; unmatched junction nucleotides: 8. CDR3 amino acids: CSVGVPGTGSGNTIYF. CDR3 bases: TGCAGCGTTGGAGTGCCGGGGACAGGGTCTGGAAACACCATATATTTT.

The J gene is TRBJ1-1, the V gene TRBV4-1; unclear D gene. The CDR3 length is 10 residues. V was shortened by 8 bases and J by 6 bases, with 7 bases between the two germline ends. The germline V gene has CDR1 MGHRA and CDR2 YSYEKL. DNA of the CDR3: TGCGCCAGCCTATCACCTGAAGCTTTCTTT. This gives the protein CASLSPEAFF.

The rearrangement links TRBV23-1 to TRBJ2-7, with 9 positions matching TRBD2. TRBV23-1 is treated as an ORF (open reading frame) with a function not yet certain. The CDR3 is made up of 16 amino acids. Trimming took 4 bases from V and 2 from J; bases not matched to a gene: 9. The CDR3 DNA reads TGCGCCAGCAGTCGGACAGCGGGGGGCCCTGCCTACGAGCAGTACTTC. Residues: CASSRTAGGPAYEQYF.

The rearrangement links TRBV14 to TRBJ1-1, with 9 bases aligning to TRBD1. CDR3 length equals 16 residues. J was trimmed by 5 bases and V by 0 bases; bases with no gene match: 7. The germline V gene encodes CDR1 SGHDN and CDR2 FVKESK. The CDR3 nucleotides are TGTGCCAGCAGCCAAGATCCGGGACAGGGTAAAACTGAAGCTTTCTTT. Protein sequence: CASSQDPGQGKTEAFF.

This clone appeared once. The chain uses TRBV29-1 and TRBJ1-4; D might be TRBD1 (6 bases). Trimming pared 0 bases from V and 7 bases from J, leaving 15 bases between. This CDR3 contains 15 residues. Germline V lookup: CDR1 SQVTM, CDR2 ANQGSEA. In nucleotides, the CDR3 is TGCAGCGTTGAAGATCGGGCGGGGGGCGGTGAAAAACTGTTTTTT. This codes for CSVEDRAGGGEKLFF. Based on the CDR3 plus reference TRBV29-1 and TRBJ1-4, the full variable domain is SAVISQKPSRDICQRGTSLTIQCQVDSQVTMMFWYRQQPGQSLTLIATANQGSEATYESGFVIDKFPISRPNLTFSTLTVSNMSPEDSSIYLCSVEDRAGGGEKLFFGSGTQLSVL.

In this sample, this clone turned up once. The V gene is TRBV27, the J gene TRBJ1-2; D is uncertain. The CDR3 length is 16 residues. Trimming removed 3 bases at V and 0 bases at J, with 14 bases between. Germline V gene lookup returns CDR1 MNHEY and CDR2 SMNVEV (reference sequence). CDR3 sequence (DNA): TGTGCCAGCAGTTTTCTACCTTTCACAGCTAACTATGGCTACACCTTC. This sequence encodes CASSFLPFTANYGYTF.

This chain joins TRBV12-5 and TRBJ1-4, with D maybe TRBD1 (5 bases). Trimming left V 3 bases short and J 8 bases short, with 13 bases between. The germline V gene has CDR1 LGHNT and CDR2 FRNRAP. CDR3 length: 14 residues. As DNA, the CDR3 is TGTGCTAGTGGTTTTGGGGGGGTTGGGGAAAAACTGTTTTTT. It encodes CASGFGGVGEKLFF. The variable domain in full, completed from reference TRBV12-5 and TRBJ1-4, reads DARVTQTPRHKVTEMGQEVTMRCQPILGHNTVFWYRQTMMQGLELLAYFRNRAPLDDSGMPKDRFSAEMPDATLATLKIQPSEPRDSAVYFCASGFGGVGEKLFFGSGTQLSVL.

The chain combines TRBV6-5 with TRBJ2-5, with D tentatively TRBD2 (6 bases). V was clipped by 0 bases and J by 4 bases, with 12 bases between them. Germline V gene sequence: CDR1 MNHEY, CDR2 SVGAGI. The CDR3 is 15 residues long. The CDR3 region has the DNA TGTGCCAGCAGTTACTCAGGCTTCGGGGGAGAGACCCAGTACTTC. It codes for CASSYSGFGGETQYF.

The chain couples TRBV7-2 to TRBJ2-1; maybe TRBD2 (6 bases). Trimming shortened V by 5 bases and J by 0 bases, and 20 bases separated the two germline ends. Germline CDR1 and CDR2: SGHTA and FQGNSA. The CDR3 length is 18 residues. The CDR3 loop reads CASSPIGAGQSSYNEQFF. As DNA, the CDR3 is TGTGCCAGCAGCCCGATAGGAGCGGGTCAAAGCTCCTACAATGAGCAGTTCTTC.

This clone was detected a few times. The rearrangement links TRBV4-1 to TRBJ2-7, with 12 bases aligning to TRBD2. V was pared by 1 base and J by 0 bases, with 4 bases of the junction left unmatched. The CDR3 extends over 17 amino acids. CDR1 MGHRA and CDR2 YSYEKL come from the germline V gene. The CDR3 region has the DNA TGCGCCAGCAGCCAAGGGGGACTAGCGGGTAGCTCCTACGAGCAGTACTTC. Translating gives CASSQGGLAGSSYEQYF.

The V and J genes are TRBV18 and TRBJ1-5, with TRBD1 identical over 7 bases. Germline-derived CDR1 and CDR2 are KGHSH and LQKENI. The CDR3 covers 14 residues. V dropped 4 bases and J dropped 6; count of bases not matched to a gene: 6. The CDR3 DNA is TGTGCCAGCTCACTTCTAGGGGGCGGTCAGCCCCAGCATTTT. It yields the protein CASSLLGGGQPQHF.

The gene calls are TRBV7-9 and TRBJ1-3; D unresolved. CDR1 and CDR2 from the germline V gene are SEHNR and FQNEAQ (reference sequence). Trimming removed 1 base from V and 2 bases from J, with 9 bases in between. The CDR3 totals 15 residues. The CDR3 bases are TGTGCCAGCAGCTTAGGGCAGGCTCCTGGAAACACCATATATTTT. Translated: CASSLGQAPGNTIYF.

This clone appeared a single time. This chain joins TRBV19 and TRBJ2-6, with 11 bases lining up with TRBD1. V gave up 2 bases and J gave up 0 bases; unmatched junction bases: 3. Germline-derived CDR1 and CDR2 are LNHDA and SQIVND (reference sequence). The CDR3 extends over 18 amino acids. The CDR3 spells CASSIWGQGVSGANVLTF. CDR3 coding DNA: TGTGCCAGTAGTATATGGGGACAGGGGGTCTCTGGGGCCAACGTCCTGACTTTC.

The gene calls are TRBV3-1 (or the pseudogene TRBV3-2) and TRBJ1-1, with unresolved D. Germline values: CDR1 LGHDT, CDR2 YNNKEL (reference sequence). CDR3 length equals 15 residues. The V gene lost 2 bases and the J gene lost 7 bases, with 17 bases spanning the gap. In DNA, the CDR3 is TGTGCCAGCAGCCAACGACTCCCGGAAAGCAGTGAAGCTTTCTTT. Residues: CASSQRLPESSEAFF.

The genes are TRBV9 and TRBJ2-3; 14 nucleotides agree with TRBD2. The V and J ends lost 3 bases and 4 bases, in that order; junction bases with no gene match: 4. This CDR3 region has 16 residues. Looked up from germline, CDR1 is SGDLS and CDR2 is YYNGEE. In nucleotides, the CDR3 is TGTGCCAGCAGCGCCGGACTAGCGGGGGGAGCAGATACGCAGTATTTT. Translated, it gives CASSAGLAGGADTQYF.

This clone was detected only once. The V and J genes are TRBV3-1 (or the pseudogene TRBV3-2) and TRBJ1-1; D remains ambiguous. Germline V lookup: CDR1 LGHDT, CDR2 YNNKEL (reference sequence). The ends were cut back, 2 bases at V and 7 bases at J, with 8 bases in the middle. The CDR3 has 12 amino acids. The CDR3 sequence is CASSQTSSEAFF. As DNA, the CDR3 is TGTGCCAGCAGCCAAACGAGTAGTGAAGCTTTCTTT.

The rearrangement joins TRBV10-3 to TRBJ2-2, with 9 bases matching TRBD1. The J segment lost 0 bases and the V segment lost 9 bases, leaving 5 bases of the junction unmatched. The CDR3 is 15 residues long. The germline gives CDR1 ENHRY, CDR2 SYGVKD. The DNA of the CDR3 is TGTGCCATGGGAAGGACAGGGGCGAACACCGGGGAGCTGTTTTTT. Its protein product is CAMGRTGANTGELFF.

The gene calls are TRBV5-6 and TRBJ1-2, with no clear D. Trimming shortened V by 1 base and J by 4 bases, and 8 bases separated the two germline ends. Germline CDR1 reads SGHDT; CDR2 reads YYEEEE. The CDR3 covers 13 residues. For the CDR3, the DNA is TGTGCCAGCAGCTTGCCTGTTGTCTATGGCTACACCTTC. Translated, it gives CASSLPVVYGYTF.

The chain uses TRBV5-6 and TRBJ2-1; D perhaps matches TRBD1 (5 bases). V lost 2 bases to trimming and J lost 8 bases, with 11 bases between them. CDR1 and CDR2 (germline): SGHDT, YYEEEE. CDR3 size: 13 residues. In DNA, the CDR3 is TGTGCCAGCAGCTTTCAGGGTGGAGATGAGCAGTTCTTC. Translation gives CASSFQGGDEQFF.